Below are 18 T cell receptor beta chains sequenced from a single sample in a study of stem cell transplantation in POMP-related autoinflammatory disease (dated by TCRdb to the early 2020s). The protocol used for the library was the immunoSEQ multiplex PCR assay. Sourced from immuneACCESS, this table was stored by TCRdb with only in-frame sequences that have V and J called. A share of the clones is absent; for the studies checked, an unresolved V gene accounts for under half, and the remainder has no known explanation. Counted in this sample were about 1,000 clones; 70% to 85% of them appeared once. Of the sample, about 55% is held by the ten largest clones. The source material was CD8+ T cells from PBMCs. The receptors were sampled from a human donor in good health.

This clone was picked up one time. This rearrangement joins TRBV7-9 to TRBJ2-5, with TRBD2 matching over 13 bases. The J segment lost 2 bases and the V segment lost 5 bases, leaving 11 bases of the junction unmatched. CDR3 length equals 18 residues. Germline loops: CDR1 SEHNR, CDR2 FQNEAQ (reference sequence). CDR3 residues: CASSAYSPGLAGQETQYF. DNA of the CDR3: TGTGCCAGCAGCGCCTACTCGCCGGGACTAGCGGGACAAGAGACCCAGTACTTC.

V and J are TRBV7-9 and TRBJ2-7; 8 bases map to TRBD2. CDR1 is SEHNR, CDR2 FQNEAQ, per germline (reference sequence). This CDR3 has 14 amino acids. The junction had 5 bases not matched to a gene; V was cut back by 5 bases and J by 2 bases. The CDR3 spells CASSLSTSAYEQYF. As DNA, the CDR3 is TGTGCCAGCAGCCTCTCGACTAGCGCCTACGAGCAGTACTTC.

This clone occurred once. The chain couples TRBV7-9 to TRBJ2-6; the D call may be TRBD1 or TRBD2 (6 bases each). V was cut by 5 bases and J by 0 bases, with 17 bases left in between. CDR1 is SEHNR, CDR2 FQNEAQ, per germline (reference sequence). This CDR3 region has 18 residues. CDR3 coding DNA: TGTGCCAGCAGCAAAAGAGGGGGGCGGCCCTCTGGGGCCAACGTCCTGACTTTC. Translated, it gives CASSKRGGRPSGANVLTF. Complete variable domain (other parts from reference TRBV7-9 and TRBJ2-6): DTGVSQNPRHKITKRGQNVTFRCDPISEHNRLYWYRQTLGQGPEFLTYFQNEAQLEKSRLLSDRFSAERPKGSFSTLEIQRTEQGDSAMYLCASSKRGGRPSGANVLTFGAGSRLTVL.

The chain carries TRBV12-2 and TRBJ2-7; TRBD2, as called in the table, went unchecked against the DNA. TRBV12-2 is tagged as a pseudogene. The CDR3 sequence is 17 residues long. For the CDR3, the DNA is TGTGCAAGTCGCTTAGCACTAAACAAACTCATTCCCTACGAGCAGTACTTC. Translated: CASRLALNKLIPYEQYF.

This sequence joins TRBV5-1 and TRBJ2-7; 9 nucleotides line up with TRBD1. CDR1 is SGHRS, CDR2 YFSETQ, per germline. V lost 4 bases, J lost 0 bases, and 11 bases stayed unmatched. This CDR3 region has 17 residues. CDR3 loop: CASSDGLGQGPSYEQYF. CDR3 DNA sequence: TGCGCCAGCAGCGACGGCCTGGGACAGGGTCCCTCCTACGAGCAGTACTTC.

The V call is TRBV11-3, the J call TRBJ1-6; D might be TRBD1 (6 bases). Germline values: CDR1 SGHNT, CDR2 YENEEA. The CDR3 totals 12 residues. V was cut by 4 bases and J by 15 bases, with 13 bases left in between. As DNA, the CDR3 is TGTGCCAGCAGCTCTCGATCAGGGGTCCTCCACTTT. Its translation is CASSSRSGVLHF.

This chain links TRBV6-5 with TRBJ2-5, with 8 bases fitting TRBD1. The CDR3 is 14 amino acids. Germline V gene sequence: CDR1 MNHEY, CDR2 SVGAGI. V gave up 0 bases and J gave up 5 bases; unmatched junction bases: 2. CDR3 DNA sequence: TGTGCCAGCAGTTACTCGACAGGGGCCGAGACCCAGTACTTC. Its translation: CASSYSTGAETQYF.

This rearrangement joins TRBV9 to TRBJ1-1; 8 bases are shared with TRBD1. CDR1 is SGDLS and CDR2 is YYNGEE in the germline V gene. This CDR3 is built from 13 residues. J gave up 4 bases and V 4 bases, and 3 bases lay outside the gene matches. The CDR3 nucleotides are TGTGCCAGCAGCCCCGGACAGGGCACTGAAGCTTTCTTT. Amino acid sequence: CASSPGQGTEAFF.

The chain links TRBV9 to TRBJ2-1, with TRBD2 identical over 7 bases. In germline, CDR1 is SGDLS, CDR2 YYNGEE. Trimming took 0 bases from V and 10 from J; bases not matched to a gene: 7. This CDR3 comprises 14 residues. DNA of the CDR3: TGTGCCAGCAGCGTAGGGGTAGCGGGCAGGGAGCAGTTCTTC. Translated: CASSVGVAGREQFF.

The CDR3 protein is CASSFDRLNTEAFF. For the CDR3, the DNA is TGCGCCAGCAGCTTTGACAGGTTGAACACTGAAGCTTTCTTT. The V call is TRBV5-1, the J call TRBJ1-1; D might be TRBD1 (6 bases). Between the trimmed V and J ends, which lost 2 bases and 0 bases, there was a span of 8 bases. The germline V gene encodes CDR1 SGHRS and CDR2 YFSETQ. There are 14 residues in the CDR3. Supplemented by reference TRBV5-1 and TRBJ1-1, the full variable domain reads KAGVTQTPRYLIKTRGQQVTLSCSPISGHRSVSWYQQTPGQGLQFLFEYFSETQRNKGNFPGRFSGRQFSNSRSEMNVSTLELGDSALYLCASSFDRLNTEAFFGQGTRLTVV.

This chain joins TRBV28 and TRBJ2-7; 7 bases agree with TRBD2. The CDR3 runs to 15 residues. Germline CDR1 is MDHEN and CDR2 is SYDVKM. J gave up 6 bases and V 1 base, and 9 bases lay outside the gene matches. The CDR3 loop reads CASSLYGLGVLEQYF. The CDR3 DNA is TGTGCCAGCAGTTTATACGGACTAGGGGTTCTCGAGCAGTACTTC. Variable domain in full (rest from reference TRBV28 and TRBJ2-7): DVKVTQSSRYLVKRTGEKVFLECVQDMDHENMFWYRQDPGLGLRLIYFSYDVKMKEKGDIPEGYSVSREKKERFSLILESASTNQTSMYLCASSLYGLGVLEQYFGPGTRLTVT.

The chain couples TRBV5-3 to TRBJ2-1; TRBD1 matches at 10 bases. TRBV5-3 is treated as an ORF (open reading frame) with a function not yet certain. This CDR3 is built from 15 residues. Trimming took 8 bases from V and 5 from J; bases not matched to a gene: 10. Here the CDR3 DNA reads TGTGCCAGCAGCGCCGGGACAGGGGCCAACAATGAGCAGTTCTTC. The encoded protein is CASSAGTGANNEQFF.

This clone is deemed hyperexpanded. The chain employs TRBV7-2 and TRBJ2-3; D not certain. The CDR3 covers 11 residues. V lost 2 bases, J lost 11 bases, and 8 bases lay in between. The germline CDR1 and CDR2 sequences are SGHTA and FQGNSA. The CDR3 DNA follows: TGTGCCAGCAGCTTAAATGATGTGCAGTATTTT. It is translated as CASSLNDVQYF.

Only one count was recorded for this clone. The CDR3 reads CSARSGTGGNQPQHF. The CDR3 DNA is TGCAGCGCCCGCTCCGGGACAGGGGGCAATCAGCCCCAGCATTTT. The genes are TRBV29-1 and TRBJ1-5; 10 nucleotides align to TRBD1. J was trimmed by 2 bases and V by 7 bases; bases with no gene match: 8. Germline V gene lookup returns CDR1 SQVTM and CDR2 ANQGSEA. The CDR3 has 15 amino acids.

The rearrangement joins TRBV7-9 to TRBJ2-7, with 10 bases matching TRBD1. This CDR3 comprises 13 residues. Germline loops: CDR1 SEHNR, CDR2 FQNEAQ (reference sequence). J gave up 5 bases and V 4 bases, and 2 bases lay outside the gene matches. CDR3 in DNA: TGTGCCAGCAGCTGGGACAGGGGTCACGAGCAGTACTTC. It translates to CASSWDRGHEQYF.

This clone was seen only a few times. The CDR3 DNA reads as TGTGCCAGCAGCTTGTGGACATTAGACTACGAGCAGTACTTC. Translating gives CASSLWTLDYEQYF. The chain combines TRBV5-5 with TRBJ2-7, with D perhaps matching TRBD1 (5 bases). CDR3 length: 14 residues. Trimming removed 1 base at V and 3 bases at J, with 11 bases between. CDR1 SGHKS and CDR2 YYEKEE come from the germline V gene (reference sequence).

The V call is TRBV4-3, the J call TRBJ2-7; D may be TRBD1 or TRBD2 (6 bases each). Trimming took 0 bases from V and 0 from J, leaving 12 bases between them. This CDR3 contains 16 residues. The germline V gene has CDR1 LGHNA and CDR2 YSLEER. The CDR3 sequence is CASSQDFPGASYEQYF. CDR3 in DNA: TGCGCCAGCAGCCAAGACTTCCCGGGGGCCTCCTACGAGCAGTACTTC.

The chain recombines TRBV30 with TRBJ2-3, with TRBD2 matching 11 bases. The CDR3 runs 14 residues. From germline, CDR1 is GTSNPN and CDR2 SVGIG (reference sequence). CDR3 bases: TGTGCTCGGACTAGCGGGTTGGGCACAGATACGCAGTATTTT. It translates to CARTSGLGTDTQYF.